Listed here are 32 T cell receptor beta chains from one sample, sequenced in a study of cytomegalovirus exposure and HLA in healthy donors. PCR involved 60 Vbeta and 13 Jbeta primers. The protocol was immunoSEQ multiplex PCR, while the TCRdb copy is restricted to in-frame clones and leaves out a portion. Counted here are around 300,000 clones, 80% to 90% occurring once; the ten biggest clones make up approximately 2%. Sequencing was performed on PBMCs. The receptors originated from a woman aged 40 to 49 in good health and CMV-seropositive.

This rearrangement joins TRBV4-2 to TRBJ2-7, with D possibly being TRBD2 (6 bases). CDR3 length equals 15 residues. Germline V CDR1 and CDR2: LGHNA, YNFKEQ. Trimming left V 0 bases short and J 3 bases short, with 12 bases between. The chain's CDR3 is CASSQDRREDYEQYF. The CDR3 nucleotides read TGTGCCAGCAGCCAAGACAGGCGGGAAGACTACGAGCAGTACTTC.

The V gene is TRBV19, the J gene TRBJ1-2; 7 nucleotides align to TRBD1. The junction had 3 bases not matched to a gene; V was cut back by 2 bases and J by 3 bases. The CDR3 extends over 14 amino acids. CDR1 is LNHDA and CDR2 is SQIVND in the germline V gene (reference sequence). The CDR3 spells CASSIQGEDYGYTF. Here the CDR3 DNA reads TGTGCCAGTAGTATACAGGGGGAGGACTATGGCTACACCTTC. The full variable domain, completed using reference TRBV19 and TRBJ1-2, is DGGITQSPKYLFRKEGQNVTLSCEQNLNHDAMYWYRQDPGQGLRLIYYSQIVNDFQKGDIAEGYSVSREKKESFPLTVTSAQKNPTAFYLCASSIQGEDYGYTFGSGTRLTVV.

This clone appeared a single time. The V gene is TRBV29-1, the J gene TRBJ2-7, with D perhaps TRBD1 (6 bases). Germline V lookup: CDR1 SQVTM, CDR2 ANQGSEA. This CDR3 spans 13 amino acids. Trimming removed 3 bases from V and 6 bases from J, with 15 bases in between. The CDR3 bases are TGCAGCGTTGATTCGCCCTACAGGGCCGAGCAGTACTTC. Residues: CSVDSPYRAEQYF.

CDR3 bases: TGTGCCAGCAGTGTGGAGGCCTTCTCTGGAAACACCATATATTTT. It is translated as CASSVEAFSGNTIYF. The chain carries TRBV6-1 and TRBJ1-3; D is uncertain. The CDR3 length is 15 residues. The V end was cut by 4 bases, the J end by 0 bases, with 10 bases between. The V gene's germline CDR1 is MNHNS and CDR2 SASEGT.

V is TRBV7-6 and J is TRBJ1-2; 12 bases are shared with TRBD1. Germline trimming cut 1 base from V and 6 bases from J; bases unmatched to any gene: 9. This CDR3 has 17 amino acids. In germline, CDR1 is SGHVS, CDR2 FNYEAQ. The CDR3 coding sequence is TGTGCCAGCAGCTTAGGCACCGGGACAGGGGGCGCGGATGGCTACACCTTC. Protein: CASSLGTGTGGADGYTF.

The V and J genes are TRBV11-3 and TRBJ1-1; TRBD1 matches 8 bases. CDR1 is SGHNT, CDR2 YENEEA, per germline. V lost 5 bases to trimming and J lost 3 bases; unmatched junction nucleotides: 14. The length of the CDR3 is 17 residues. Here the CDR3 reads CASSASLLGQDHTEAFF. CDR3 sequence (DNA): TGTGCCAGCAGCGCCTCTTTGTTGGGACAGGACCACACTGAAGCTTTCTTT. Drawing the rest from reference TRBV11-3 and TRBJ1-1, the complete variable domain is EAGVVQSPRYKIIEKKQPVAFWCNPISGHNTLYWYLQNLGQGPELLIRYENEEAVDDSQLPKDRFSAERLKGVDSTLKIQPAELGDSAVYLCASSASLLGQDHTEAFFGQGTRLTVV.

The genes are TRBV19 and TRBJ1-5; D is perhaps TRBD1 (5 bases). V was shortened by 10 bases and J by 0 bases, with 13 bases between the two germline ends. This CDR3 spans 14 amino acids. The V gene's germline CDR1 is LNHDA and CDR2 SQIVND (reference sequence). CDR3 sequence reads: CATNKQVSNQPQHF. The CDR3 DNA sequence: TGTGCCACCAACAAACAGGTTAGCAATCAGCCCCAGCATTTT. The full variable domain, completed using reference TRBV19 and TRBJ1-5, is DGGITQSPKYLFRKEGQNVTLSCEQNLNHDAMYWYRQDPGQGLRLIYYSQIVNDFQKGDIAEGYSVSREKKESFPLTVTSAQKNPTAFYLCATNKQVSNQPQHFGDGTRLSIL.

This chain uses TRBV7-9 with TRBJ2-1; D possibly corresponds to TRBD2 (6 bases). The germline V gene encodes CDR1 SEHNR and CDR2 FQNEAQ (reference sequence). V shed 1 base and J shed 5 bases, with 15 bases lying between them. The CDR3 runs 16 residues. As DNA, the CDR3 is TGTGCCAGCAGCTTAGTCGGTCTAGCGTCAAACAATGAGCAGTTCTTC. Its protein is CASSLVGLASNNEQFF.

This clone came up once. V and J are TRBV27 and TRBJ1-5; 8 positions agree with TRBD1. The germline V gene encodes CDR1 MNHEY and CDR2 SMNVEV (reference sequence). The CDR3 consists of 15 residues. The V gene end was trimmed by 5 bases and the J gene end by 7 bases; junction bases not matched to a gene: 10. In DNA form, the CDR3 reads TGTGCCAGCAGTCGCGAAGGACAGGGTTCCCAGCCCCAGCATTTT. Protein product: CASSREGQGSQPQHF.

J is TRBJ2-5 and V is TRBV5-6; 8 bases line up with TRBD1. The DNA end lines up better with TRBJ2-7; the J call may be wrong. The CDR3 sequence is 15 residues long. Germline CDR1 reads SGHDT; CDR2 reads YYEEEE. CDR3 in amino acids: CASSMGQVGSYEQYF. In DNA, the CDR3 is TGTGCCAGCAGCATGGGACAGGTCGGTTCCTACGAGCAGTACTTC.

The chain has TRBV28 and TRBJ2-7; 7 nucleotides align to TRBD1. Trimming took 6 bases from V and 6 from J; bases not matched to a gene: 11. CDR1 MDHEN and CDR2 SYDVKM come from the germline V gene. There are 14 residues in the CDR3. For the CDR3, the DNA is TGTGCCAGCAGGTCGACAGGGTCAAAGGGCGAGCAGTACTTC. Amino acid sequence: CASRSTGSKGEQYF.

The chain combines TRBV6-1 with TRBJ2-7; D possibly corresponds to TRBD1 (5 bases). Germline assignment: CDR1 MNHNS and CDR2 SASEGT. This CDR3 region has 12 residues. Trimming cost V 2 bases and J 3 bases, with 5 bases left between them. The DNA for the CDR3 is TGTGCCAGCAGTGAAACAGGCTACGAGCAGTACTTC. Translating gives CASSETGYEQYF.

V and J are TRBV4-1 and TRBJ2-3; TRBD2 aligns across 10 bases. The CDR3 length is 16 residues. Looked up from germline, CDR1 is MGHRA and CDR2 is YSYEKL. V trimming: 1 base; J trimming: 5 bases; junction bases outside the gene matches: 6. The CDR3: CASSQGMGLALDTQYF. The CDR3 DNA follows: TGCGCCAGCAGCCAAGGAATGGGACTAGCGCTAGATACGCAGTATTTT.

The chain couples TRBV27 to TRBJ2-3, with 13 bases identical to TRBD2. This CDR3 has 16 amino acids. V shed 5 bases and J 2 bases; nucleotides not matched to a gene: 4. Germline-derived CDR1 and CDR2 are MNHEY and SMNVEV (reference sequence). The CDR3 coding sequence is TGTGCCAGCAGTCAGGGACTAGCGGGACCCACAGATACGCAGTATTTT. This sequence encodes CASSQGLAGPTDTQYF.

The V gene is TRBV6-6, the J gene TRBJ1-1; D is perhaps TRBD1 (6 bases). The length of the CDR3 is 15 residues. Germline-derived CDR1 and CDR2 are MNHNY and SVGAGI (reference sequence). V lost 5 bases, J lost 1 base, and 14 bases lay in between. The CDR3 nucleotides are TGTGCCAGCAGTCACGCAGGGGTTCAGAACACTGAAGCTTTCTTT. Translated: CASSHAGVQNTEAFF.

This clone showed up just once. The chain carries TRBV7-6 and TRBJ2-3, with TRBD2 matching over 7 bases. The germline CDR1 and CDR2 sequences are SGHVS and FNYEAQ. The CDR3 is 16 amino acids. V was clipped by 4 bases and J by 2 bases; unmatched bases: 9. This CDR3 is CASSSRLKRDTDTQYF. The CDR3 nucleotides read TGTGCCAGCAGCTCCAGACTAAAGCGGGACACAGATACGCAGTATTTT.

Concerning this clone itself: A read error may account for a junction end that differs from germline. The chain has TRBV28 and TRBJ1-2, with 7 nucleotides matching TRBD1. Per germline, CDR1 MDHEN and CDR2 SYDVKM. The CDR3 contains 12 residues. The CDR3, as DNA: TGTGCCAGCACTTTAGGGGGCCAGGGCTACACCTTC. This translates into CASTLGGQGYTF.

The chain combines TRBV7-9 with TRBJ2-2; 11 nucleotides match TRBD2. Germline V gene data show CDR1 as SEHNR and CDR2 as FQNEAQ (reference sequence). This CDR3 has 17 residues. V lost 8 bases, J lost 4 bases, and 12 bases stayed unmatched. CDR3 DNA: TGTGCCAGCCAGAGACTAGCGGGGAGTTCGAGCACCGGGGAGCTGTTTTTT. Amino acids: CASQRLAGSSSTGELFF.

The genes are TRBV5-1 and TRBJ1-1; TRBD1 is a possible D gene (6 bases). The CDR3 spans 14 residues. Trimming removed 4 bases at V and 1 base at J, with 11 bases between. Germline CDR1 reads SGHRS; CDR2 reads YFSETQ. The DNA for the CDR3 is TGCGCCAGCAGCGCGGGGGGGGCGAACACTGAAGCTTTCTTT. This translates into CASSAGGANTEAFF.

The chain has TRBV2 and TRBJ1-1; D unclear. In germline, CDR1 is SNHLY, CDR2 FYNNEI. The CDR3 sequence is 14 residues long. Trimming removed 0 bases at V and 3 bases at J, with 8 bases between. The CDR3: CASSEARHHTEAFF. DNA for the CDR3: TGTGCCAGCAGTGAAGCCAGACACCACACTGAAGCTTTCTTT.

Remarks on this clone: Additional DNA sequences in this sample encode the identical CDR3. The V call is TRBV25-1, the J call TRBJ2-1, with D hard to call. The CDR3 has 11 amino acids. Trimming pared 6 bases from V and 7 bases from J, leaving 7 bases between. Germline CDR1 reads MGHDK; CDR2 reads SYGVNS. The CDR3 DNA is TGTGCCAGCAGCGCGTTGAATGAGCAGTTCTTC. Residues: CASSALNEQFF.

This chain joins TRBV20-1 and TRBJ1-1; D is undetermined. The CDR3 totals 10 residues. Germline V gives CDR1 DFQATT, CDR2 SNEGSKA (reference sequence). With 6 bases removed from V and 7 bases from J, the gap between germline ends came to 9 bases. CDR3 loop: CSALRGEAFF. The CDR3 nucleotides are TGCAGTGCCCTCCGAGGTGAAGCTTTCTTT.

This clone showed up just a few times. The chain is built from TRBV11-2 and TRBJ2-1; D is possibly TRBD1 (6 bases). The CDR3 is made up of 15 amino acids. V lost 3 bases to trimming and J lost 3 bases, with 12 bases between them. Germline CDR1 and CDR2: SGHAT and FQNNGV. CDR3: CASSFIRGNYNEQFF. DNA of the CDR3: TGTGCCAGCAGCTTCATTAGGGGGAACTACAATGAGCAGTTCTTC.

The chain recombines TRBV11-3 with TRBJ2-7; the D gene is possibly TRBD2 (5 bases). This CDR3 has 16 residues. CDR1 SGHNT and CDR2 YENEEA come from the germline V gene. V shed 2 bases and J shed 0 bases, with 14 bases lying between them. CDR3 region: CASSLSVAPSSYEQYF. Written as DNA, the CDR3 is TGTGCCAGCAGCTTAAGCGTAGCGCCGAGCTCCTACGAGCAGTACTTC.

The chain is built from TRBV28 and TRBJ2-2; possibly TRBD2 for D (5 bases). The CDR3 has 16 residues. Trimming stripped 3 bases from V and 4 bases from J, with 15 bases between. CDR1 is MDHEN, CDR2 SYDVKM, per germline. In DNA form, the CDR3 reads TGTGCCAGCAGTTTCGTAAAGAGGGCTTTCACCGGGGAGCTGTTTTTT. It is translated as CASSFVKRAFTGELFF.

As regards this clone: Other DNA sequences of this sample code for an identical CDR3. This chain connects TRBV4-3 to TRBJ2-7, with 9 bases fitting TRBD1. The V gene end was trimmed by 3 bases and the J gene end by 3 bases; junction bases not matched to a gene: 6. Germline CDR1 and CDR2: LGHNA and YSLEER. This CDR3 has 15 amino acids. CDR3 region: CASSQDRGSDYEQYF. CDR3 in DNA: TGCGCCAGCAGCCAGGACAGGGGATCCGACTACGAGCAGTACTTC.

The rearrangement links TRBV9 to TRBJ2-7; TRBD2 agrees at 8 bases. V was clipped by 4 bases and J by 6 bases; unmatched bases: 15. The V gene's germline CDR1 is SGDLS and CDR2 YYNGEE. The CDR3 extends over 16 amino acids. CDR3 DNA sequence: TGTGCCAGCAGCCCTTCCGGTAGCGGGGAGTTTTTCGAGCAGTACTTC. As protein: CASSPSGSGEFFEQYF.

J is TRBJ1-4 and V is TRBV6-1; a possible D gene is TRBD1 (6 bases). The germline V gene encodes CDR1 MNHNS and CDR2 SASEGT. The CDR3 loop spans 15 amino acids. The V end was cut by 7 bases, the J end by 3 bases, with 15 bases between. CDR3 coding DNA: TGTGCCAGCACCGGGACATCAGGTGCTAATGAAAAACTGTTTTTT. This translates into CASTGTSGANEKLFF.

V and J are TRBV28 and TRBJ2-1, with 10 bases lining up with TRBD2. V lost 5 bases to trimming and J lost 6 bases; unmatched junction nucleotides: 10. Germline V gene sequence: CDR1 MDHEN, CDR2 SYDVKM. The CDR3 is 16 residues long. The CDR3 here is CASSGLGSGRSNEQFF. The CDR3 coding sequence is TGTGCCAGCAGTGGATTGGGTAGCGGGAGGTCCAATGAGCAGTTCTTC.

The chain is built from TRBV11-3 and TRBJ2-7; possible D gene TRBD1, 6 bases. The V and J ends lost 5 bases and 6 bases respectively, with 11 bases between them. The CDR3 runs to 12 residues. Germline V lookup: CDR1 SGHNT, CDR2 YENEEA. DNA for the CDR3: TGTGCCAGCAGCCCGGGACAAATCGAGCAGTACTTC. Encoded protein: CASSPGQIEQYF.

The rearrangement joins TRBV9 to TRBJ2-1; tentatively, D is TRBD2 (6 bases). The CDR3 runs to 17 residues. CDR1 and CDR2 (germline): SGDLS, YYNGEE. Between the trimmed V and J ends, which lost 4 bases and 8 bases, there was a span of 25 bases. CDR3 DNA sequence: TGTGCCAGCAGCTCAGACGAACTAGCTACCCTTGGGGATGAGCAGTTCTTC. This sequence encodes CASSSDELATLGDEQFF.

The chain combines TRBV5-1 with TRBJ1-2; D is possibly TRBD1 (6 bases). Between the trimmed V and J ends, which lost 3 bases and 4 bases, there was a span of 13 bases. From germline, CDR1 is SGHRS and CDR2 YFSETQ. This CDR3 is built from 14 residues. The CDR3 bases are TGCGCCAGCAGCTCGGACAGTCCTAGCTATGGCTACACCTTC. It translates to CASSSDSPSYGYTF.